Each of the 10 T cell receptor beta chains below was sequenced from the same sample in a study of cytomegalovirus exposure and HLA in healthy donors. The PCR used 60 Vbeta and 13 Jbeta primers. Repertoires were generated with immunoSEQ multiplex PCR, while TCRdb's copy carries only in-frame clones and drops some. The sample lists some 140,000 clones, about 82% occurring once. Source material: PBMCs. Receptors were obtained from a female donor in good health and CMV-seropositive.

This clone has just a few counts. The gene calls are TRBV7-2 and TRBJ1-4; D is ambiguous. Between the trimmed V and J ends, which lost 3 bases and 8 bases, there was a span of 4 bases. Germline loops: CDR1 SGHTA, CDR2 FQGNSA. The CDR3 totals 11 residues. In nucleotides, the CDR3 is TGTGCCAGCAGCTTCGGGGAAAAACTGTTTTTT. It codes for CASSFGEKLFF.

The rearrangement links TRBV28 to TRBJ2-5; maybe TRBD2 (5 bases). The V end was cut by 3 bases, the J end by 2 bases, with 13 bases between. CDR3 size: 15 residues. The germline gives CDR1 MDHEN, CDR2 SYDVKM. The CDR3 DNA follows: TGTGCCAGCAGTTTTCCCCTCCGGGGACAAGAGACCCAGTACTTC. Amino acids: CASSFPLRGQETQYF.

Comment on this clone: Different DNA sequences within this sample yield the same CDR3. V usage is TRBV5-1 and J usage is TRBJ2-5; a weak D match, TRBD1 (5 bases). This CDR3 is 14 amino acids long. Germline CDR1 and CDR2: SGHRS and YFSETQ. V lost 0 bases and J 1 base, leaving 7 bases between the germline ends. The CDR3 reads CASSLGDSQETQYF. The CDR3 DNA is TGCGCCAGCAGCTTGGGAGACAGCCAAGAGACCCAGTACTTC.

The J gene is TRBJ2-7, the V gene TRBV9; D possibly corresponds to TRBD1 (5 bases). Per germline, CDR1 SGDLS and CDR2 YYNGEE. This CDR3 has 15 amino acids. V was pared by 0 bases and J by 5 bases, with 15 bases between. The CDR3 bases are TGTGCCAGCAGCGTAGAGGGCAGGGATGGTAACGAGCAGTACTTC. Translating gives CASSVEGRDGNEQYF.

This clone was picked up a small number of times. This sequence joins TRBV27 and TRBJ1-1, with unresolved D. V lost 6 bases, J lost 0 bases, and 11 bases lay in between. The CDR3 covers 14 residues. Per germline, CDR1 MNHEY and CDR2 SMNVEV (reference sequence). CDR3 residues: CASRTEGLNTEAFF. The CDR3 DNA reads TGTGCCAGCAGGACCGAGGGCCTGAACACTGAAGCTTTCTTT.

This clone was counted a few times. The chain's CDR3 is CASSEVGAGNQPQHF. DNA for the CDR3: TGTGCCAGCAGTGAGGTAGGGGCCGGCAATCAGCCCCAGCATTTT. The chain is built from TRBV6-1 and TRBJ1-5; D may be TRBD1 (5 bases). With 3 bases removed from V and 2 bases from J, the gap between germline ends came to 11 bases. The CDR3 sequence is 15 residues long. Germline V gene lookup returns CDR1 MNHNS and CDR2 SASEGT.

This chain's CDR3 is CASSQDGQGVEAFF. The CDR3, as DNA: TGTGCCAGCAGCCAAGATGGCCAGGGGGTTGAAGCTTTCTTT. The chain joins TRBV4-2 to TRBJ1-1; 7 bases map to TRBD1. V dropped 0 bases and J dropped 7; count of bases not matched to a gene: 5. This CDR3 is 14 amino acids long. Germline V lookup: CDR1 LGHNA, CDR2 YNFKEQ.

The gene calls are TRBV28 and TRBJ1-4; D not certain. This CDR3 comprises 14 residues. Germline V lookup: CDR1 MDHEN, CDR2 SYDVKM. Between the trimmed V and J ends, which lost 7 bases and 6 bases, there was a span of 15 bases. CDR3 DNA sequence: TGTGCCAGCACGAAGACTCGAGGGTATGAAAAACTGTTTTTT. Protein product: CASTKTRGYEKLFF.

This clone was counted between two and nine times. Additional DNA sequences in this sample encode the identical CDR3. The V call is TRBV9, the J call TRBJ2-1; D gene uncertain. The germline gives CDR1 SGDLS, CDR2 YYNGEE. Trimming took off 0 bases at V and 3 bases at J, with 4 bases between the two ends. The CDR3 length is 13 residues. The CDR3 loop reads CASSVGDYNEQFF. CDR3 coding DNA: TGTGCCAGCAGCGTAGGAGACTACAATGAGCAGTTCTTC. The full variable domain, its missing parts supplied by reference TRBV9 and TRBJ2-1, is DSGVTQTPKHLITATGQRVTLRCSPRSGDLSVYWYQQSLDQGLQFLIQYYNGEERAKGNILERFSAQQFPDLHSELNLSSLELGDSALYFCASSVGDYNEQFFGPGTRLTVL.

The chain couples TRBV10-3 to TRBJ2-1; 10 bases are shared with TRBD2. There are 15 residues in the CDR3. Unmatched junction bases numbered 3, after V lost 3 bases and J lost 4 bases. Per the germline V gene, CDR1 is ENHRY and CDR2 is SYGVKD. The CDR3 DNA sequence: TGTGCCATCAGTGATAGCGGGAGGATATACAATGAGCAGTTCTTC. As protein: CAISDSGRIYNEQFF.